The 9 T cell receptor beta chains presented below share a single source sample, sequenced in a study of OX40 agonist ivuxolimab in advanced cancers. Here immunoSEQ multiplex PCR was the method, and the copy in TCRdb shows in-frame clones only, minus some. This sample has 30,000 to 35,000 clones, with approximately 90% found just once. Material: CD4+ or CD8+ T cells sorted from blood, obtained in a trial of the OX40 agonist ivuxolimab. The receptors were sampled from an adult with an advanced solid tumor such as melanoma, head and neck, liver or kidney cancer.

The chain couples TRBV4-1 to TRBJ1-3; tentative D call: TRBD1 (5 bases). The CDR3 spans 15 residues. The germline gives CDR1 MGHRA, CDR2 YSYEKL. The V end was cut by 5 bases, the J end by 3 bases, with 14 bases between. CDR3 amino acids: CASSSLRGGGNTIYF. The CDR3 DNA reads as TGCGCCAGCAGCTCCCTAAGGGGTGGTGGAAACACCATATATTTT.

In DNA form, the CDR3 reads TGCGCCAGCAGCCAGCACCTGGGGTGGAAAGAAAAACTGTTTTTT. Protein sequence: CASSQHLGWKEKLFF. The rearrangement joins TRBV4-1 to TRBJ1-4; unclear D gene. Germline V gives CDR1 MGHRA, CDR2 YSYEKL. The V end lost 3 bases, the J end lost 8 bases, and 16 bases lay between the germline ends. The CDR3 contains 15 residues.

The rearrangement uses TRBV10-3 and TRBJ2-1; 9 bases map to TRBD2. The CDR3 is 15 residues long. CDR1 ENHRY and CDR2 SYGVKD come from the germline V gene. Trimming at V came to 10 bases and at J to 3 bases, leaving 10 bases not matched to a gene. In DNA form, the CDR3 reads TGTGCCACCTCAGCCGGGACTAGCAGCTACAATGAGCAGTTCTTC. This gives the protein CATSAGTSSYNEQFF.

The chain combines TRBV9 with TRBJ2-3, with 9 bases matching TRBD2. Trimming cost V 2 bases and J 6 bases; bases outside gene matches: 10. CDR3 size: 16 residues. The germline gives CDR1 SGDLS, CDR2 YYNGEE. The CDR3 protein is CASSVGAGGPGDTQYF. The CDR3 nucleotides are TGTGCCAGCAGCGTGGGAGCGGGAGGTCCCGGGGATACGCAGTATTTT.

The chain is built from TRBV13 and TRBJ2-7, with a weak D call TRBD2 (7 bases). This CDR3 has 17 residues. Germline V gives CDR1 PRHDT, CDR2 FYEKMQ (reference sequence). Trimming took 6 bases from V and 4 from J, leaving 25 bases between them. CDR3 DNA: TGTGCCAGCAGTACGCGCAGACTAGCAGGGGTCTCTTACGAGCAGTACTTC. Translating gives CASSTRRLAGVSYEQYF.

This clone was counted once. For the CDR3, the DNA is TGCGCCAGCAGCCAAGTTCCCGGGGGTACCTACGAGCAGTACTTC. Translating gives CASSQVPGGTYEQYF. This chain connects TRBV4-3 to TRBJ2-7, with D perhaps TRBD2 (6 bases). CDR3 size: 15 residues. Germline V gene lookup returns CDR1 LGHNA and CDR2 YSLEER. Trimming removed 1 base at V and 2 bases at J, with 12 bases between.

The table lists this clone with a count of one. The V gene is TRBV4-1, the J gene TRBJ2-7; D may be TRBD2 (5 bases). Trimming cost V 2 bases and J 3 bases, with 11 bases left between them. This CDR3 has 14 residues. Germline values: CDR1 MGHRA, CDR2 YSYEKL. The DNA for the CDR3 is TGCGCCAGCAGCCAACCAGGACTCGACTACGAGCAGTACTTC. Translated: CASSQPGLDYEQYF.

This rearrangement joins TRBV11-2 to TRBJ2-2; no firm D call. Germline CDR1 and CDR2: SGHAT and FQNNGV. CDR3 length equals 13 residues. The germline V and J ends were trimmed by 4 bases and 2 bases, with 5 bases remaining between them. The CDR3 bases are TGTGCCAGCAGCTCAACAAACACCGGGGAGCTGTTTTTT. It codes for CASSSTNTGELFF.

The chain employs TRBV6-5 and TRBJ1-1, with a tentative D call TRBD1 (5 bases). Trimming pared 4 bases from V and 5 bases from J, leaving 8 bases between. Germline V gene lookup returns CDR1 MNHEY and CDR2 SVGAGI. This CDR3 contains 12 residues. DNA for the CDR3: TGTGCCAGCAGTTCGGGGGTAACTGAAGCTTTCTTT. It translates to CASSSGVTEAFF.